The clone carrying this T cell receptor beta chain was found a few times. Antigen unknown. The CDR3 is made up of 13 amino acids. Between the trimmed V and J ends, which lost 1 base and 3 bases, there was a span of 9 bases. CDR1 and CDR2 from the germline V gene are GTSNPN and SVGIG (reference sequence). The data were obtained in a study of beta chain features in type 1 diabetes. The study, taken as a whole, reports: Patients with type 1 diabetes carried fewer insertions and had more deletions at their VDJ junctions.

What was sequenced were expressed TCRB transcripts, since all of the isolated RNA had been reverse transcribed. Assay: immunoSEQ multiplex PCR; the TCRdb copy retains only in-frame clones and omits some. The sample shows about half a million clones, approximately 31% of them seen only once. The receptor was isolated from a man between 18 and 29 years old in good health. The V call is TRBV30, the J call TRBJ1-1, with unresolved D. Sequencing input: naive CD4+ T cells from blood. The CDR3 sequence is CAWSGWDHTEAFF. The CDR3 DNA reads TGTGCCTGGAGTGGCTGGGATCACACTGAAGCTTTCTTT.